Below are 7 T cell receptor beta chains sequenced from a single sample in a study of blood T cell repertoires in COVID-19. The table came from immunoSEQ multiplex PCR; TCRdb's copy has only in-frame clones and leaves some out. The sample holds about 89,000 clones, roughly 96% seen once. Specimen: peripheral blood. Source of these receptors: a human donor with active COVID-19. The donor label of this sample is uncertain.

This clone was seen once. The chain combines TRBV27 with TRBJ2-1, with D possibly TRBD1 on 5 matching bases. The V and J ends lost 0 bases and 8 bases respectively, with 11 bases between them. CDR1 MNHEY and CDR2 SMNVEV come from the germline V gene (reference sequence). This CDR3 comprises 14 residues. This chain's CDR3 is CASSLSGRAHEQFF. DNA of the CDR3: TGTGCCAGCAGTTTATCGGGCAGGGCACATGAGCAGTTCTTC.

The chain is built from TRBV11-3 and TRBJ1-6; D possibly corresponds to TRBD1 (6 bases). There are 15 residues in the CDR3. Deletions cut 8 bases from V and 5 bases from J, with 16 bases between. Germline CDR1 SGHNT, CDR2 YENEEA. DNA for the CDR3: TGTGCCAGCGCCAACCCAGGGGCCAATAATTCACCCCTCCACTTT. It specifies CASANPGANNSPLHF.

This clone appeared once. The V gene is TRBV5-5, the J gene TRBJ1-2; no reliable D call. The CDR3 extends over 14 amino acids. Germline CDR1 reads SGHKS; CDR2 reads YYEKEE (reference sequence). V lost 0 bases and J 7 bases, leaving 13 bases between the germline ends. The DNA of the CDR3 is TGTGCCAGCAGCTTGGGGGCTAACGACCGTGGCTACACCTTC. Encoded protein: CASSLGANDRGYTF.

This chain joins TRBV10-3 and TRBJ2-1; 13 bases align to TRBD2. This CDR3 has 19 residues. Germline assignment: CDR1 ENHRY and CDR2 SYGVKD. V dropped 2 bases and J dropped 0; count of bases not matched to a gene: 7. The CDR3 sequence is CAISEKRLAGGHSYNEQFF. Written as DNA, the CDR3 is TGTGCCATCAGTGAGAAAAGACTAGCGGGAGGCCACTCCTACAATGAGCAGTTCTTC.

Only one count was recorded for this clone. This specimen includes other DNA sequences encoding the same CDR3. The gene calls are TRBV7-9 and TRBJ2-5, with D uncertain. Trimming stripped 2 bases from V and 5 bases from J, with 3 bases between. Germline loops: CDR1 SEHNR, CDR2 FQNEAQ (reference sequence). This CDR3 spans 11 amino acids. CDR3 residues: CASSLSETQYF. The CDR3, as DNA: TGTGCCAGCAGCTTATCGGAGACCCAGTACTTC.

The V and J genes are TRBV3-1 (or the pseudogene TRBV3-2) and TRBJ1-2; 7 nucleotides match TRBD1. With V trimmed by 1 base and J by 0 bases, 2 bases remained unmatched. This CDR3 is built from 15 residues. CDR1 is LGHDT, CDR2 YNNKEL, per germline (reference sequence). The CDR3 region is CASSQGTGTNYGYTF. Here the CDR3 DNA reads TGTGCCAGCAGCCAAGGGACAGGAACTAACTATGGCTACACCTTC.

The rearrangement joins TRBV4-2 to TRBJ1-3, with 10 positions matching TRBD1. The CDR3 extends over 21 amino acids. The germline V gene has CDR1 LGHNA and CDR2 YNFKEQ. The V gene end was trimmed by 2 bases and the J gene end by 2 bases; junction bases not matched to a gene: 18. Here the CDR3 DNA reads TGTGCCAGCAGCCAAACCCTCCCCGGACAGGGGGACTTTCGAGCTGGAAACACCATATATTTT. As protein: CASSQTLPGQGDFRAGNTIYF.